The 13 T cell receptor beta chains presented below share a single source sample, sequenced in a study of T cells in localized non-small cell lung cancer. The protocol was immunoSEQ multiplex PCR, while the TCRdb copy is restricted to in-frame clones and leaves out a portion. The sample has roughly 26,000 clones; approximately 84% are singletons. The sequencing here drew on peripheral blood, taken before any cancer treatment. The receptors shown here come from a man between 40 and 75 years old with stage III squamous cell lung carcinoma.

This chain connects TRBV7-8 to TRBJ2-3; D is possibly TRBD2 (5 bases). Germline V gene lookup returns CDR1 SGHVS and CDR2 FQNEAQ. V was cut by 4 bases and J by 6 bases, with 8 bases left in between. CDR3 length: 12 residues. DNA for the CDR3: TGTGCCAGCAGCTCAGACTACGATACGCAGTATTTT. Translating it yields CASSSDYDTQYF. The whole variable domain, remainder taken from reference TRBV7-8 and TRBJ2-3, is GAGVSQSPRYKVAKRGQDVALRCDPISGHVSLFWYQQALGQGPEFLTYFQNEAQLDKSGLPSDRFFAERPEGSVSTLKIQRTQQEDSAVYLCASSSDYDTQYFGPGTRLTVL.

V gene TRBV20-1 combines with J gene TRBJ1-1; 10 nucleotides align to TRBD1. This CDR3 is 11 amino acids long. Germline values: CDR1 DFQATT, CDR2 SNEGSKA (reference sequence). V gave up 6 bases and J gave up 6 bases; unmatched junction bases: 1. The CDR3 coding sequence is TGCAGTGCCGGGACAGGGGCTGAAGCTTTCTTT. It translates to CSAGTGAEAFF.

The chain uses TRBV2 and TRBJ1-4; D gene ambiguous. Trimming left V 7 bases short and J 5 bases short, with 8 bases between. The CDR3 is 12 amino acids. The germline V gene has CDR1 SNHLY and CDR2 FYNNEI. The CDR3 DNA reads TGTGCCAGCAACCCATCGAATGAAAAACTGTTTTTT. This codes for CASNPSNEKLFF.

The chain couples TRBV25-1 to TRBJ2-3; 12 bases are shared with TRBD2. This CDR3 has 16 amino acids. The J segment lost 4 bases and the V segment lost 2 bases, leaving 4 bases of the junction unmatched. Germline lookup yields CDR1 MGHDK and CDR2 SYGVNS. The CDR3 DNA reads as TGTGCCAGCAGTGAAGGACTAGCGGGGTCCCCAGATACGCAGTATTTT. It translates to CASSEGLAGSPDTQYF.

The chain joins TRBV19 to TRBJ2-7, with TRBD2 matching over 7 bases. With 3 bases clipped from V and 0 bases from J, the junction kept 5 bases outside the gene matches. CDR1 is LNHDA, CDR2 SQIVND, per germline (reference sequence). The CDR3 runs to 15 residues. CDR3 coding DNA: TGTGCCAGTAGTATCCAGCCTAGCGGCTCCTACGAGCAGTACTTC. Translating gives CASSIQPSGSYEQYF.

This clone is a singleton in its sample. This chain connects TRBV7-8 to TRBJ2-5; tentatively, D is TRBD1 (6 bases). The CDR3 covers 15 residues. Germline V gene lookup returns CDR1 SGHVS and CDR2 FQNEAQ. The V gene lost 5 bases and the J gene lost 4 bases, with 17 bases spanning the gap. The CDR3 loop is CASSRPVQGIETQYF. CDR3 coding DNA: TGTGCCAGCAGCCGGCCTGTACAGGGTATAGAGACCCAGTACTTC.

As to this clone: At one end the junction does not follow the germline gene, possibly because of a read error. The gene calls are TRBV6-5 and TRBJ2-7; D may correspond to TRBD1 or TRBD2 (5 bases each). The CDR3 is 13 amino acids. Germline values: CDR1 MNHEY, CDR2 SVGAGI. DNA for the CDR3: TGTGCCAGCAGTTACTCGGGGGACGCGCGGCCCTTCTTC. Its protein product is CASSYSGDARPFF.

The chain employs TRBV6-5 and TRBJ2-5; possible D gene TRBD2, 5 bases. V gave up 4 bases and J gave up 5 bases, with 17 bases separating them. The CDR3 spans 15 residues. CDR1 and CDR2 from the germline V gene are MNHEY and SVGAGI. This chain's CDR3 is CASSFVSGPRETQYF. The CDR3 DNA follows: TGTGCCAGCAGTTTTGTAAGCGGACCCCGCGAGACCCAGTACTTC.

The V call is TRBV7-9, the J call TRBJ1-2; 7 bases agree with TRBD1. V lost 4 bases and J lost 3; bases outside the gene matches: 5. Germline loops: CDR1 SEHNR, CDR2 FQNEAQ (reference sequence). CDR3 length: 14 residues. The CDR3 nucleotides read TGTGCCAGCAGCTACGGACAGGCCCACTATGGCTACACCTTC. Translation gives CASSYGQAHYGYTF.

The chain carries TRBV6-1 and TRBJ1-4, with D possibly TRBD1 on 5 matching bases. This CDR3 comprises 12 residues. Germline lookup yields CDR1 MNHNS and CDR2 SASEGT. The CDR3 nucleotides read TGTGCATCGGGGGGGTTAAATGAAAAACTGTTTTTT. Protein sequence: CASGGLNEKLFF.

V and J are TRBV5-1 and TRBJ2-5; D remains ambiguous. V gave up 4 bases and J gave up 5 bases, with 15 bases separating them. CDR1 is SGHRS and CDR2 is YFSETQ in the germline V gene. This CDR3 is 14 amino acids long. The CDR3 nucleotides read TGCGCCAGCAGCCGCGAAAGTGGATGGGAGACCCAGTACTTC. As protein: CASSRESGWETQYF.

This chain connects TRBV6-1 to TRBJ1-1; tentative D call: TRBD1 (6 bases). Per germline, CDR1 MNHNS and CDR2 SASEGT. V lost 5 bases, J lost 3 bases, and 16 bases lay in between. This CDR3 is 15 amino acids long. The CDR3 region is CASSPLQGWYTEAFF. Written as DNA, the CDR3 is TGTGCCAGCAGTCCGTTACAGGGCTGGTACACTGAAGCTTTCTTT.

V is TRBV6-1 and J is TRBJ1-3; no clear D. This CDR3 spans 14 amino acids. Germline V lookup: CDR1 MNHNS, CDR2 SASEGT. V was pared by 0 bases and J by 11 bases, with 14 bases between. CDR3 sequence: CASSEALRVTAIYF. CDR3 nucleotide sequence: TGTGCCAGCAGTGAAGCGCTTCGGGTAACCGCCATATATTTT.